Below are 3 T cell receptor beta chains sequenced from a single sample in a study of cytomegalovirus exposure and HLA in healthy donors. 13 Jbeta primers and 60 Vbeta primers were used for the PCR. The table came from immunoSEQ multiplex PCR; TCRdb's copy has only in-frame clones and leaves some out. The sample gives about 160,000 clones, over 60% of which show up once; 2.8% is in the top ten. The material sequenced was PBMCs. These receptors were obtained from a woman aged 25 to 45 in good health and CMV-seronegative.

This clone was counted a single time. This sequence joins TRBV9 and TRBJ1-2; 10 nucleotides align to TRBD1. The CDR3 loop spans 14 amino acids. Germline values: CDR1 SGDLS, CDR2 YYNGEE. The ends lost 3 bases at V and 4 bases at J; junction bases unmatched: 3. CDR3 DNA: TGTGCCAGCAGCGGACAGGGGGCCTTCTATGGCTACACCTTC. Its protein is CASSGQGAFYGYTF. The full variable domain, rest sourced from reference TRBV9 and TRBJ1-2, is DSGVTQTPKHLITATGQRVTLRCSPRSGDLSVYWYQQSLDQGLQFLIQYYNGEERAKGNILERFSAQQFPDLHSELNLSSLELGDSALYFCASSGQGAFYGYTFGSGTRLTVV.

This rearrangement joins TRBV19 to TRBJ2-7, with a weak D call TRBD1 (6 bases). CDR3 length: 14 residues. Germline V gives CDR1 LNHDA, CDR2 SQIVND (reference sequence). Trimming removed 6 bases from V and 2 bases from J, with 14 bases in between. DNA of the CDR3: TGTGCCAGTAGGAGACCAGGGGAAACCTACGAGCAGTACTTC. This encodes CASRRPGETYEQYF.

This clone was seen a few times. The rearrangement links TRBV29-1 to TRBJ2-5, with TRBD1 matching 9 bases. The CDR3 covers 13 residues. The germline V gene encodes CDR1 SQVTM and CDR2 ANQGSEA. V was clipped by 3 bases and J by 7 bases; unmatched bases: 6. CDR3 sequence (DNA): TGCAGCGTTGATGGACAGGGGTTAGGGACCCAGTACTTC. Protein sequence: CSVDGQGLGTQYF.